The clone carrying this T cell receptor beta chain turned up a few times. Its antigen remains unidentified. The length of the CDR3 is 13 residues. Trimming took 1 base from V and 9 from J, leaving 10 bases between them. This entry comes from a study of early T cells in non-severe SARS-CoV-2 infection. Study conclusions and caveats: VDJdb-based annotation leaned toward anti-spike CD8 responses and missed private and CD4 specificities.

Attached unique molecular identifiers marked individual cDNA molecules. MiXCR, applied by TCRdb to the 5' RACE reads, yields one record per CDR3 protein. The sample has about 60,000 distinct CDR3 sequences, just over 20% seen once; the top ten hold 16%. The source is an adult who was a healthcare worker with PCR-confirmed SARS-CoV-2 infection or an uninfected control (not recorded which). This rearrangement joins TRBV12-3 or TRBV12-4 to TRBJ1-5; possible D gene TRBD1, 5 bases. The source material was whole blood, sampled at baseline. The CDR3 coding sequence is TGTGCCAGCAGTTTAGGGGGACGCGCGCCCCAGCATTTT. Protein product: CASSLGGRAPQHF.